This T cell receptor (beta chain) was documented in a study of T cell responses to AZD1222 COVID-19 vaccine. Study in general: Second-dose timings of about 4 or about 12 weeks were pooled.

Trimming pared 1 base from V and 5 bases from J, leaving 14 bases between. CDR1 is MGHRA, CDR2 YSYEKL, per germline. The CDR3 contains 15 residues. TCRdb's table, derived via immunoSEQ multiplex PCR, lists solely in-frame clones and lacks some. This table has 130,000 to 150,000 clones, about 90% appearing once. The sequencing used peripheral blood, collected on day 0 of AZD1222 vaccination. The J gene is TRBJ2-5, the V gene TRBV4-1; D call uncertain. The TCR was taken from an adult in good health. CDR3 sequence (DNA): TGCGCCAGCAGCCAAGTCGGACCATGGGTGGAGACCCAGTACTTC. Translated: CASSQVGPWVETQYF.